This T cell receptor (beta chain) was captured by sequencing in a study of cytomegalovirus exposure and HLA in healthy donors. Study results and limitations: TCR clusters originating in the first cohort tended to co-occur in the 120 validation repertoires, according to a later analysis.

Assay used: immunoSEQ multiplex PCR; TCRdb lists only in-frame clones, some missing. The repertoire holds 200,000 to 250,000 clones, with 75% to 95% as singletons. Points on this clone: The antigen remains undetermined.

The CDR3 is 11 residues long. Germline assignment: CDR1 ENHRY and CDR2 SYGVKD. Trimming removed 5 bases from V and 8 bases from J, with 9 bases in between. This receptor was taken from a woman under 30 in good health and CMV-seronegative. The sample comprised PBMCs. The gene calls are TRBV10-3 and TRBJ1-1; D ambiguous. The CDR3: CAISWRNEAFF. The CDR3 nucleotides are TGTGCCATCAGTTGGCGGAACGAAGCTTTCTTT.